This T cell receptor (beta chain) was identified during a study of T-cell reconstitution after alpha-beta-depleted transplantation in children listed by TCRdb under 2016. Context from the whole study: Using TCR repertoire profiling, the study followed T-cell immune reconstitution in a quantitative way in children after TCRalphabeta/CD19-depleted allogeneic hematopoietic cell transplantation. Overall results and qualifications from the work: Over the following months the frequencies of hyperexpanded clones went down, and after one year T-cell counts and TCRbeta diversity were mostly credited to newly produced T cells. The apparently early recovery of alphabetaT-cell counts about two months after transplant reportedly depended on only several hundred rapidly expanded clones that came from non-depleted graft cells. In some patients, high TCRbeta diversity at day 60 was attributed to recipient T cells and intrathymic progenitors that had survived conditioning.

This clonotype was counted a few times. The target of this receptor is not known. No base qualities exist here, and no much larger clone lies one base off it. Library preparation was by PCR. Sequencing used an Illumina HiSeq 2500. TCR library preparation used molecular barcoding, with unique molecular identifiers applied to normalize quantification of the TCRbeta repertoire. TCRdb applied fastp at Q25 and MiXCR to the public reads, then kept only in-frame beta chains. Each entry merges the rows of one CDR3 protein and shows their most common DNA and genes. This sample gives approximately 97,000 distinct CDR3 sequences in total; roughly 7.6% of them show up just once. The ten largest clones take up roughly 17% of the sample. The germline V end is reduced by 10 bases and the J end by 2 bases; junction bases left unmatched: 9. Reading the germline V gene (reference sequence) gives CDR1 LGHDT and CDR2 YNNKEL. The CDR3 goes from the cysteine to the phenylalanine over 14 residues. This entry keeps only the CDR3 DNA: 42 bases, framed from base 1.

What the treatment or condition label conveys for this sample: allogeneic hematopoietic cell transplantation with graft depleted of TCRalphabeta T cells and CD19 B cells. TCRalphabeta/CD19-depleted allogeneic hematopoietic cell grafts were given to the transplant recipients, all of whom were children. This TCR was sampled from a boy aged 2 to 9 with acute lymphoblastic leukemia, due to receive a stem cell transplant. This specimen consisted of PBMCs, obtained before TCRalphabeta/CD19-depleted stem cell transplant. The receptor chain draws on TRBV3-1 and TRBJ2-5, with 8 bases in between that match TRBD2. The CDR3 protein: CATESGGAQETQYF. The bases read TGTGCCACCGAGAGCGGGGGCGCACAAGAGACCCAGTACTTC.